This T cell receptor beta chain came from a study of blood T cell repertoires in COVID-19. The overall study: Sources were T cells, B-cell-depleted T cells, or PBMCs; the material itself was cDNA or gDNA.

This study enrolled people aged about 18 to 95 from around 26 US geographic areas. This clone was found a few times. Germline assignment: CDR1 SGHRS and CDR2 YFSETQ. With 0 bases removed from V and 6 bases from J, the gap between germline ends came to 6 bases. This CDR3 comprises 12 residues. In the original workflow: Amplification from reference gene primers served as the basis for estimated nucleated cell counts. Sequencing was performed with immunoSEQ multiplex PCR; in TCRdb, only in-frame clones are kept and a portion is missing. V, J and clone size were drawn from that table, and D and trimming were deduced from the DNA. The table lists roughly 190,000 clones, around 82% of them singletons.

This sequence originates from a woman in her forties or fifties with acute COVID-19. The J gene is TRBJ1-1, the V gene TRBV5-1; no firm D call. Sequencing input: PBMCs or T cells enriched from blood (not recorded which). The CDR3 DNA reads TGCGCCAGCAGCTTGGGGGCAGCTGAAGCTTTCTTT. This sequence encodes CASSLGAAEAFF.